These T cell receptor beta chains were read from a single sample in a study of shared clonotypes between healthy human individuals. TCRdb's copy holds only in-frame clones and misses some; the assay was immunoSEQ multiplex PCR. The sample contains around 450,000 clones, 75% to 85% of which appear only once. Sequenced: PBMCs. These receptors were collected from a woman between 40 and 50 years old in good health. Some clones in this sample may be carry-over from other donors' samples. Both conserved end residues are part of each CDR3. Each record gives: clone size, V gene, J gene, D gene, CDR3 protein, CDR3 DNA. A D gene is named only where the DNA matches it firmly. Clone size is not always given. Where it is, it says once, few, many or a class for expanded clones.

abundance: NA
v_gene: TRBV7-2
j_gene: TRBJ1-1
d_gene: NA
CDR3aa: CASSPVPGEAFF
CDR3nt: TGTGCCAGCAGCCCCGTGCCCGGTGAAGCTTTCTTT

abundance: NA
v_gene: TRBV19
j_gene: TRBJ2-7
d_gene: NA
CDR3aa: CASSGDLGGVYEQYF
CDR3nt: TGTGCCAGTAGTGGGGACCTAGGAGGGGTTTACGAGCAGTACTTC

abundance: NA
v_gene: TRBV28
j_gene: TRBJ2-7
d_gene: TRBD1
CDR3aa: CASSQPGQGGLDEQYF
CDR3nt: TGTGCCAGCAGTCAACCGGGACAGGGCGGACTAGACGAGCAGTACTTC

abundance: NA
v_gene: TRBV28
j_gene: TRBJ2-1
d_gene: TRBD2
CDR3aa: CASWGRLAGVKEQFF
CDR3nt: TGTGCCAGCTGGGGCAGGCTAGCGGGAGTAAAAGAGCAGTTCTTC

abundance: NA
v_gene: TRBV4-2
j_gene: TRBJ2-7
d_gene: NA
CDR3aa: CASSQERTGYGDYEQYF
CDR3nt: TGTGCCAGCAGCCAAGAACGGACGGGGTATGGTGACTACGAGCAGTACTTC

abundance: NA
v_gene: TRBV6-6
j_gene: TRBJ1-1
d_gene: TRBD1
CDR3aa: CASRGRGTGNTEAFF
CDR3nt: TGTGCCAGCAGAGGCCGCGGGACAGGGAACACTGAAGCTTTCTTT

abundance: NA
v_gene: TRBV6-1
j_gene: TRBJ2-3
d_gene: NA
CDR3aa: CASNKLGEGTDTQYF
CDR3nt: TGTGCCAGCAATAAGTTGGGCGAGGGCACAGATACGCAGTATTTT

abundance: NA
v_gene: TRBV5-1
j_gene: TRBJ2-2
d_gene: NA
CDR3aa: CASTITQGTGELFF
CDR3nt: TGCGCCAGCACCATAACGCAGGGCACCGGGGAGCTGTTTTTT

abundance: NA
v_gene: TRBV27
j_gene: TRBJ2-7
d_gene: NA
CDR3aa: CASSLSRDKVGYF
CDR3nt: TGTGCCAGCAGTTTATCACGAGATAAAGTGGGGTACTTC

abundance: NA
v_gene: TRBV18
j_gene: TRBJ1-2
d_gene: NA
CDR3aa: CASSPGWGRLDYGYTF
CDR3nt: TGTGCCAGCTCACCCGGATGGGGGCGCTTGGACTATGGCTACACCTTC

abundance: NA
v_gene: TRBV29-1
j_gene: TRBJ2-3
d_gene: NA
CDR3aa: CSASDSSGTDTQYF
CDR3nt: TGCAGCGCCTCGGACTCGTCTGGGACAGATACGCAGTATTTT

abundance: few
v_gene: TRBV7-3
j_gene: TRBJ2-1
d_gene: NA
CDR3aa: CASSSQGRVSYNEQFF
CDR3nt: TGTGCCAGCAGCTCCCAGGGGAGGGTATCCTACAATGAGCAGTTCTTC

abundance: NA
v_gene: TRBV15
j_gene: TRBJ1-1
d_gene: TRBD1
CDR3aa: CATSRVRGTGKAFF
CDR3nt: TGTGCCACCAGCAGAGTCCGGGGGACAGGGAAAGCTTTCTTT

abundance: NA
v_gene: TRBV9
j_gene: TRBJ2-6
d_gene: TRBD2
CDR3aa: CASSVDGTTLSSGANVLTF
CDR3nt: TGTGCCAGCAGCGTCGACGGGACTACTCTATCCTCTGGGGCCAACGTCCTGACTTTC

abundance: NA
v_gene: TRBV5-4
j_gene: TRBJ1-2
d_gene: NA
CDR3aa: CASSSVQGDYGYTF
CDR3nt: TGTGCCAGCAGCTCCGTCCAGGGAGACTATGGCTACACCTTC

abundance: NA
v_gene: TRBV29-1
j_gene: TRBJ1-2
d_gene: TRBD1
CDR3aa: CSVMLGTGVLDGYTF
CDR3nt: TGCAGCGTTATGCTCGGGACAGGGGTTTTGGATGGCTACACCTTC

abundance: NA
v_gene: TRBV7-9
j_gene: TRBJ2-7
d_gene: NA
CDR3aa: CASSRGRGAYEQYF
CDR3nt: TGTGCCAGCAGTCGGGGACGTGGCGCCTACGAGCAGTACTTC

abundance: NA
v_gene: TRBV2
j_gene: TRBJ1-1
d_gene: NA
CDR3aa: CASSEIGNTEAFF
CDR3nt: TGTGCCAGCAGTGAAATCGGGAACACTGAAGCTTTCTTT